This entry features one T cell receptor (beta chain) sequence. Its matching antigen is unknown. The data are from a study of T cell repertoires in cytomegalovirus infection. For the study at large: CMV infection and matching HLA type were both indicated by public TCR beta signatures. Study outcomes and limitations: Identification of carriers of CMV plus the relevant HLA was achieved through cumulative public TCR beta family frequency. Dominating the ex vivo response were HLA-C-restricted CMV-specific TCR beta clonotypes.

Via MiXCR, TCRdb re-called the reads, giving one row per CDR3 protein. Of hundreds of thousands of distinct CDR3 sequences detected, around a third appear once; the ten largest clones hold around an eighth. The source material was cultured CD8+ T cells from PBMCs, sampled from culture after CMV antigen stimulation. The clonotype comes from a human donor in good health (CMV status not recorded). Some clones in this sample may be carry-over from other donors' samples.

Written as DNA, the CDR3 is TGTGCCAGCACCAGGACAGGGACCTCCTCAGCGGAGACCCAGTACTTC. It is translated as CASTRTGTSSAETQYF. This chain links TRBV6-4 with TRBJ2-5, with 8 bases identical to TRBD1. This CDR3 spans 16 amino acids. The V segment lost 7 bases and the J segment 5 bases; nucleotides outside the gene matches: 15. Per the germline V gene, CDR1 is MRHNA and CDR2 is SNTAGT.